The clone carrying this T cell receptor (beta chain) came up many times. The V gene lost 6 bases and the J gene lost 1 base, with 15 bases spanning the gap. From germline, CDR1 is MDHEN and CDR2 SYDVKM. The CDR3 is 15 residues long. The sample originates from a study of T cells in Graves' hyperthyroidism and ophthalmopathy. RNA transcripts were the template for amplifying TCR beta CDR3 regions. Initially, a first-round RT-PCR of the TCR CDR3 employed the HTBI primer set. One entry per CDR3 protein results from TCRdb running MiXCR on the multiplex PCR reads. The sample has about 350,000 distinct CDR3 sequences; over 15% are singletons.

The chain uses TRBV28 and TRBJ1-1, with D possibly TRBD1 on 6 matching bases. Sequencing was done on a sample of blood. This receptor was taken from a woman aged 40 to 50 with Graves' ophthalmopathy. CDR3 DNA sequence: TGTGCCAGCAGAAAACAGAAAGGGGGGAACACTGAAGCTTTCTTT. Protein: CASRKQKGGNTEAFF.